The following is a T cell receptor (beta chain) sequence with its context. Its antigen is unknown. This sample is part of a study of Ad26.COV2.S vaccination and SARS-CoV-2 variants. The overall study: Within the COV1001 Ad26.COV2.S trial arm, the donor was enrolled.

Treatment reported: roughly 19 received Ad26.COV2.S at low or high dose, single or two shots; roughly five received placebo; per-sample allocation not given. Collection of the samples took place on day 63 after the first injection of vaccine or placebo. Expression of Wuhan-strain SARS-CoV-2 spike came from the Ad26 vector that formed the vaccine. Study conclusions and caveats: Substantial breadth in spike-specific CD8+ and CD4+ T cell responses was reportedly seen after vaccination. Participants in the vaccine arm had higher spike-specific TCR breadth; placebo recipients had lower.

Trimming took 6 bases from V and 6 from J; bases not matched to a gene: 3. CDR3 length: 11 residues. CDR1 and CDR2 (germline): SQVTM, ANQGSEA. Produced via immunoSEQ multiplex PCR; TCRdb's table is partial and in-frame only. The sample holds about 350,000 clones, about 85% seen once. The sample in question was peripheral blood, obtained in a trial of Ad26.COV2.S vaccine versus placebo. The TCR comes from a person aged 18 to 65 who received the Ad26.COV2.S COVID-19 vaccine or a placebo. The chain combines TRBV29-1 with TRBJ1-1; 8 nucleotides agree with TRBD1. DNA for the CDR3: TGCAGCGTCTCAGGGGGCCCTGAAGCTTTCTTT. As protein: CSVSGGPEAFF.